The 24 T cell receptor beta chains below all came from one sample that was sequenced in a study of T cell repertoires in cytomegalovirus infection. TCRdb reprocessed the reads with MiXCR, giving one entry per CDR3 protein. Here the sample spans 560,000 or so distinct CDR3 sequences, more than 15% being singletons. Sequenced input: CD8+ T cells from PBMCs. The receptors originated from a human donor in good health (CMV status not recorded). Some clones in this sample may be carry-over from other donors' samples.

CDR3 DNA: TGTGCCAGTAGTATCGGTTTTACTACCAAAAACATTCAGTACTTC. This sequence encodes CASSIGFTTKNIQYF. V usage is TRBV19 and J usage is TRBJ2-4; the D is unclear. The germline gives CDR1 LNHDA, CDR2 SQIVND (reference sequence). The CDR3 length is 15 residues. With 3 bases removed from V and 2 bases from J, the gap between germline ends came to 11 bases.

This clonotype was picked up many times. V gene TRBV28 combines with J gene TRBJ1-6, with TRBD1 matching 8 bases. The V gene's germline CDR1 is MDHEN and CDR2 SYDVKM. Trimming removed 3 bases from V and 13 bases from J; junction bases left unmatched: 8. The CDR3 has 14 amino acids. The CDR3 reads CASSFPGQGGPLHF. CDR3 nucleotide sequence: TGTGCCAGCAGTTTCCCCGGACAGGGAGGCCCCCTCCACTTT.

This clonotype was counted a few times. Mismatch with germline at one junction end may stem from a read error. The gene calls are TRBV4-1 and TRBJ1-6, with D unresolved. Germline V CDR1 and CDR2: MGHRA, YSYEKL. This CDR3 contains 14 residues. CDR3 amino acids: CASSQDRPKSPLHF. The CDR3 DNA sequence: TGTGCCAGCAGCCAAGATAGGCCTAAATCACCCCTCCACTTT.

The chain joins TRBV15 to TRBJ2-7; a possible D gene is TRBD2 (5 bases). V shed 4 bases and J shed 5 bases, with 18 bases lying between them. The CDR3 is 15 residues long. Germline-derived CDR1 and CDR2 are LNHNV and YYDKDF (reference sequence). Here the CDR3 DNA reads TGTGCCACCAGCACTCTTTTGGACTCCCCCCACGAGCAGTACTTC. Encoded protein: CATSTLLDSPHEQYF.

A remark on this clonotype: Given the absence of the conserved phenylalanine or tryptophan at the CDR3 end, a read error is likely. The V and J genes are TRBV28 and TRBJ2-2; D remains unclear. Germline CDR1 and CDR2: MDHEN and SYDVKM. Trimming removed 3 bases from V and 1 base from J, with 6 bases in between. The CDR3 spans 14 residues. In DNA form, the CDR3 reads TGTGCCAGCAGTTTGGTCCTGAACACCGGGGAGCTGTTTTAT. It translates to CASSLVLNTGELFY.

This clonotype came up a few times. The chain couples TRBV6-2 or TRBV6-3 to TRBJ2-7; 8 bases line up with TRBD1. The germline V gene encodes CDR1 MNHEY and CDR2 SVGEGT. CDR3 length equals 16 residues. Trimming at V came to 8 bases and at J to 1 base, leaving 13 bases not matched to a gene. CDR3 region: CASALRQGPISYEQYF. The CDR3 DNA reads as TGTGCCAGCGCCCTAAGACAGGGGCCCATTTCCTACGAGCAGTACTTC.

This clonotype was found a few times. The genes are TRBV13 and TRBJ1-5; TRBD1 matches at 9 bases. Germline lookup yields CDR1 PRHDT and CDR2 FYEKMQ (reference sequence). Losses at the gene ends were 5 bases for V and 4 bases for J; bases not matched to a gene: 6. The CDR3 consists of 15 residues. The CDR3 reads CASSTNRGPNQPQHF. CDR3 nucleotide sequence: TGTGCCAGCAGCACCAACAGGGGGCCGAATCAGCCCCAGCATTTT. Based on the CDR3 plus reference TRBV13 and TRBJ1-5, the full variable domain is AAGVIQSPRHLIKEKRETATLKCYPIPRHDTVYWYQQGPGQDPQFLISFYEKMQSDKGSIPDRFSAQQFSDYHSELNMSSLELGDSALYFCASSTNRGPNQPQHFGDGTRLSIL.

This clonotype was observed a few times. The CDR3 region has the DNA TGTGCCAGCAGCTTGCAAATGCAGAACACTGAAGCTTTCTTT. This translates into CASSLQMQNTEAFF. The rearrangement joins TRBV7-9 to TRBJ1-1; D not certain. Trimming left V 3 bases short and J 1 base short, with 9 bases between. This CDR3 has 14 amino acids. Germline CDR1 reads SEHNR; CDR2 reads FQNEAQ (reference sequence).

Only a few counts were recorded for this clonotype. The chain carries TRBV5-6 and TRBJ1-2; D gene uncertain. The CDR3 covers 14 residues. CDR1 SGHDT and CDR2 YYEEEE come from the germline V gene. Trimming shortened V by 4 bases and J by 1 base, and 11 bases separated the two germline ends. CDR3 in DNA: TGTGCCAGCAGCCCGGGAGGGAATAACTATGGCTACACCTTC. It is translated as CASSPGGNNYGYTF. Complete variable domain (other parts from reference TRBV5-6 and TRBJ1-2): DAGVTQSPTHLIKTRGQQVTLRCSPKSGHDTVSWYQQALGQGPQFIFQYYEEEERQRGNFPDRFSGHQFPNYSSELNVNALLLGDSALYLCASSPGGNNYGYTFGSGTRLTVV.

In this sample, this clonotype turned up a few times. The CDR3 region has the DNA TGTGCCAGCAGCTCTAACCCGGGACAGGGTGACACCGGGGAGCTGTTTTTT. Its translation: CASSSNPGQGDTGELFF. V gene TRBV11-2 combines with J gene TRBJ2-2; 9 bases match TRBD1. The V and J ends lost 4 bases and 3 bases, in that order; junction bases with no gene match: 9. The CDR3 runs 17 residues. Per germline, CDR1 SGHAT and CDR2 FQNNGV.

This clonotype was recorded many times. The rearrangement joins TRBV6-1 to TRBJ2-4; D is ambiguous. Germline-derived CDR1 and CDR2 are MNHNS and SASEGT. This CDR3 is 17 amino acids long. V gave up 3 bases and J gave up 1 base, with 16 bases separating them. Written as DNA, the CDR3 is TGTGCCAGCAGTGACCATCGACTGGCCCGGGCCAAAAACATTCAGTACTTC. The encoded protein is CASSDHRLARAKNIQYF.

The table lists this clonotype with many counts. V is TRBV25-1 and J is TRBJ1-2; TRBD1 matches at 9 bases. In germline, CDR1 is MGHDK, CDR2 SYGVNS. V shed 2 bases, J shed 6 bases, and the junction held 10 bases outside the gene matches. This CDR3 contains 16 residues. In nucleotides, the CDR3 is TGTGCCAGCAGTGAAATCGTCGGGACAGGGAGAGATGGCTACACCTTC. It is translated as CASSEIVGTGRDGYTF.

This clonotype occurred a few times. The chain employs TRBV4-1 and TRBJ2-6; D not certain. The CDR3 is 18 amino acids. Trimming removed 0 bases from V and 1 base from J, with 13 bases in between. The germline V gene has CDR1 MGHRA and CDR2 YSYEKL. CDR3 DNA: TGCGCCAGCAGCCAAGATCAAGTTAAGAGGTCTGGGGCCAACGTCCTGACTTTC. Its translation: CASSQDQVKRSGANVLTF.

On this clonotype itself: Germline is not matched at one junction end, which may reflect a read error. The chain uses TRBV5-6 and TRBJ2-2; the D gene is possibly TRBD2 (6 bases). Germline lookup yields CDR1 SGHDT and CDR2 YYEEEE. The CDR3 is 14 residues long. CDR3 nucleotides: TGTGCCAGCAGCTTGTGGGAGGCCCCCGGGGTGCTGTTTTTT. Protein: CASSLWEAPGVLFF.

This chain links TRBV10-3 with TRBJ2-3, with D perhaps matching TRBD1 (5 bases). The CDR3 runs to 17 residues. The V gene's germline CDR1 is ENHRY and CDR2 SYGVKD. Trimming took 3 bases from V and 0 from J, leaving 16 bases between them. CDR3 bases: TGTGCCATCAGTGACCTTAAAACAGGAACTAGCACAGATACGCAGTATTTT. It translates to CAISDLKTGTSTDTQYF.

This clonotype was counted between two and nine times. The rearrangement links TRBV9 to TRBJ1-2, with D uncertain. The germline V and J ends were trimmed by 2 bases and 8 bases, with 16 bases remaining between them. The length of the CDR3 is 14 residues. CDR1 is SGDLS, CDR2 YYNGEE, per germline. This CDR3 reads CASSVTTGRRGYTF. Written as DNA, the CDR3 is TGTGCCAGCAGCGTTACTACCGGGAGACGGGGCTACACCTTC.

This clonotype was detected many times. At one of its ends the junction is not consistent with the germline gene, which may arise from a read error. The chain carries TRBV5-1 and TRBJ2-1; D possibly uses TRBD1 or TRBD2 (6 bases each). CDR3 size: 12 residues. CDR1 is SGHRS and CDR2 is YFSETQ in the germline V gene. The CDR3 loop is CASSLGGSEQFF. Here the CDR3 DNA reads TGTGCCAGCAGCTTAGGGGGGAGCGAGCAGTTCTTC.

This clonotype was seen at least ten times. Written as DNA, the CDR3 is TGTGCCAGCAGCACAGTGGGGGCGGGGGATTCCTCCTACAATGAGCAGTTCTTC. It encodes CASSTVGAGDSSYNEQFF. The genes are TRBV7-8 and TRBJ2-1, with D perhaps matching TRBD2 (7 bases). This CDR3 comprises 18 residues. CDR1 and CDR2 (germline): SGHVS, FQNEAQ. Trimming stripped 5 bases from V and 0 bases from J, with 20 bases between.

V is TRBV12-3 or TRBV12-4 and J is TRBJ1-2, with D possibly matching TRBD1 (5 bases). The V and J ends lost 3 bases and 3 bases respectively, with 14 bases between them. The CDR3 contains 15 residues. The CDR3 region has the DNA TGTGCCAGCAGTTTTGGTTGGGGGAGTGACTATGGCTACACCTTC. Its protein product is CASSFGWGSDYGYTF.

This clonotype was observed many times. The chain links TRBV27 to TRBJ1-5; possible D gene TRBD1, 5 bases. The V end was cut by 0 bases, the J end by 4 bases, with 13 bases between. CDR3 size: 16 residues. Germline V CDR1 and CDR2: MNHEY, SMNVEV (reference sequence). The CDR3 loop reads CASSLSAGQYNQPQHF. CDR3 in DNA: TGTGCCAGCAGTTTATCGGCAGGGCAGTATAATCAGCCCCAGCATTTT.

There are many counts of this clonotype. The CDR3 loop is CASSFRGKDTEAFF. Written as DNA, the CDR3 is TGTGCCAGCAGTTTTCGCGGGAAAGACACTGAAGCTTTCTTT. The chain recombines TRBV27 with TRBJ1-1; no clear D gene. Trimming cost V 3 bases and J 3 bases, with 11 bases left between them. Germline V lookup: CDR1 MNHEY, CDR2 SMNVEV (reference sequence). The CDR3 runs 14 residues.

This clonotype was found a few times. The chain joins TRBV29-1 to TRBJ2-1; 10 bases map to TRBD1. This CDR3 has 14 residues. Unmatched junction bases numbered 5, after V lost 3 bases and J lost 6 bases. CDR1 SQVTM and CDR2 ANQGSEA come from the germline V gene. The CDR3 coding sequence is TGCAGCGTTGAGGGCGGACAGGGGGTCAATGAGCAGTTCTTC. Translation gives CSVEGGQGVNEQFF.

This clonotype was observed a few times. The V gene is TRBV30, the J gene TRBJ2-7; D remains unclear. V shed 2 bases and J shed 5 bases, with 10 bases lying between them. The CDR3 covers 12 residues. The germline CDR1 and CDR2 sequences are GTSNPN and SVGIG (reference sequence). The CDR3 DNA reads TGTGCCTGGAGTTTTTCACGCGACGAGCAGTACTTC. As protein: CAWSFSRDEQYF.

This clonotype has just a few counts. The chain carries TRBV27 and TRBJ1-2; D gene unclear. The CDR3 extends over 12 amino acids. V dropped 3 bases and J dropped 8 bases, with 10 bases sitting between them. CDR1 and CDR2 from the germline V gene are MNHEY and SMNVEV (reference sequence). CDR3: CASSFAGGGYTF. The DNA for the CDR3 is TGTGCCAGCAGTTTCGCGGGCGGGGGCTACACCTTC.